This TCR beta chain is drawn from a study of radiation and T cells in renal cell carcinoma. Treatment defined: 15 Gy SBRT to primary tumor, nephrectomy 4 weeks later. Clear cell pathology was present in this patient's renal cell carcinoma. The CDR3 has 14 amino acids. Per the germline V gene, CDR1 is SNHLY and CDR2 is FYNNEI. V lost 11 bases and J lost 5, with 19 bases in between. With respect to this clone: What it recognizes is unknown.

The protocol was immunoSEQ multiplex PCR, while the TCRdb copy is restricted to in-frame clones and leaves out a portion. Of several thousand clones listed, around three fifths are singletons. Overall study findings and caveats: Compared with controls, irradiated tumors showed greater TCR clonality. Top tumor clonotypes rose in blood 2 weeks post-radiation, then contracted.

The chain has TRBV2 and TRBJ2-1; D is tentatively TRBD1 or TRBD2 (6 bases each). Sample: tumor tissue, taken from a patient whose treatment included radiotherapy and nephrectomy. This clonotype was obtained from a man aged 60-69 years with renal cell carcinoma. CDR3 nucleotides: TGTGCCGGGGGAAGGGGGAGGAACGACAATGAGCAGTTCTTC. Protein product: CAGGRGRNDNEQFF.